Listed here are 20 T cell receptor beta chains from one sample, sequenced in a study of Graves' ophthalmopathy and Graves' hyperthyroidism. Amplification targeted the TCR beta CDR3 regions, with RNA transcripts as the source material. An opening RT-PCR round employed HTBI primers and preceded a second-round multiplex PCR. MiXCR, run by TCRdb on the multiplex PCR reads, gives a single entry per CDR3 protein. The table includes around 660,000 distinct CDR3 sequences, about 38% detected once. Sequencing was carried out using peripheral blood. These receptors originate from an adult man with Graves' ophthalmopathy.

This clonotype has a count of ten or more. V gene TRBV19 combines with J gene TRBJ1-5; 8 bases match TRBD1. The CDR3 extends over 14 amino acids. Germline assignment: CDR1 LNHDA and CDR2 SQIVND (reference sequence). J was trimmed by 6 bases and V by 6 bases; bases with no gene match: 7. CDR3 sequence (DNA): TGTGCCAGTAGCCAGGGACAGGTGACTCAGCCCCAGCATTTT. This sequence encodes CASSQGQVTQPQHF.

The sample holds many counts of this clonotype. One end of the junction does not line up with germline, which may come from a read error. The gene calls are TRBV10-3 and TRBJ1-2; weak D call: TRBD1 (6 bases). From germline, CDR1 is ENHRY and CDR2 SYGVKD. The CDR3 runs to 13 residues. The CDR3 loop is CASSYGTNYGYTF. The CDR3 coding sequence is TGTGCCAGCAGTTACGGGACAAACTATGGCTACACCTTC.

At least ten counts were recorded for this clonotype. The V call is TRBV5-1, the J call TRBJ1-5; D possibly corresponds to TRBD1 (5 bases). V was cut by 1 base and J by 3 bases, with 11 bases left in between. Germline CDR1 is SGHRS and CDR2 is YFSETQ. The CDR3 length is 15 residues. The DNA of the CDR3 is TGCGCCAGCAGCTTGTACGGAGGGGACAATCAGCCCCAGCATTTT. Translation: CASSLYGGDNQPQHF. Looking up the rest from reference TRBV5-1 and TRBJ1-5 gives the full variable domain: KAGVTQTPRYLIKTRGQQVTLSCSPISGHRSVSWYQQTPGQGLQFLFEYFSETQRNKGNFPGRFSGRQFSNSRSEMNVSTLELGDSALYLCASSLYGGDNQPQHFGDGTRLSIL.

This clonotype was counted at least ten times. The chain uses TRBV15 and TRBJ1-2, with D perhaps TRBD1 (6 bases). This CDR3 comprises 14 residues. CDR1 LNHNV and CDR2 YYDKDF come from the germline V gene (reference sequence). The germline V and J ends were trimmed by 5 bases and 8 bases, with 18 bases remaining between them. Here the CDR3 DNA reads TGTGCCACCAGCCCTGGCCAGGGGCATTACGGCTACACCTTC. It codes for CATSPGQGHYGYTF.

This clonotype was observed a handful of times. The chain joins TRBV3-1 to TRBJ1-2, with 7 bases matching TRBD1. The CDR3 extends over 14 amino acids. Germline V CDR1 and CDR2: LGHDT, YNNKEL (reference sequence). With 3 bases clipped from V and 3 bases from J, the junction kept 4 bases outside the gene matches. CDR3 residues: CASSQPTGDYGYTF. CDR3 nucleotides: TGTGCCAGCAGCCAGCCTACAGGGGACTATGGCTACACCTTC. The full variable domain, rest sourced from reference TRBV3-1 and TRBJ1-2, is DTAVSQTPKYLVTQMGNDKSIKCEQNLGHDTMYWYKQDSKKFLKIMFSYNNKELIINETVPNRFSPKSPDKAHLNLHINSLELGDSAVYFCASSQPTGDYGYTFGSGTRLTVV.

About this clonotype itself: A read error is possible here, since a much larger clone lies one base away. The V call is TRBV11-2, the J call TRBJ2-7; either TRBD1 or TRBD2 may fit D (5 bases each). Trimming cost V 5 bases and J 3 bases, with 14 bases left between them. Germline loops: CDR1 SGHAT, CDR2 FQNNGV. CDR3 size: 14 residues. In nucleotides, the CDR3 is TGTGCCAGCAGCCCCGGGGCAGCGCTCTACGAGCAGTACTTC. This codes for CASSPGAALYEQYF. The full variable domain, its missing parts supplied by reference TRBV11-2 and TRBJ2-7, is EAGVAQSPRYKIIEKRQSVAFWCNPISGHATLYWYQQILGQGPKLLIQFQNNGVVDDSQLPKDRFSAERLKGVDSTLKIQPAKLEDSAVYLCASSPGAALYEQYFGPGTRLTVT.

This clonotype was detected ten times or more. This chain links TRBV20-1 with TRBJ1-5, with 8 bases fitting TRBD1. The germline V gene encodes CDR1 DFQATT and CDR2 SNEGSKA (reference sequence). The length of the CDR3 is 14 residues. V lost 3 bases to trimming and J lost 5 bases; unmatched junction nucleotides: 6. The CDR3 DNA reads TGCAGTGCTAGTAAGGACAGGGAAGATCAGCCCCAGCATTTT. Protein sequence: CSASKDREDQPQHF.

This clonotype turned up a few times. This chain joins TRBV30 and TRBJ1-1; tentatively, D is TRBD1 (6 bases). Trimming removed 8 bases at V and 5 bases at J, with 15 bases between. The CDR3 extends over 12 amino acids. Germline V gene data show CDR1 as GTSNPN and CDR2 as SVGIG (reference sequence). CDR3 in amino acids: CANENRGTEAFF. For the CDR3, the DNA is TGTGCCAACGAGAATAGGGGGACTGAAGCTTTCTTT.

This clonotype has a handful of counts. V and J are TRBV5-4 and TRBJ2-7; D is uncertain. The germline V gene encodes CDR1 SGHNT and CDR2 YYREEE (reference sequence). The ends were cut back, 5 bases at V and 2 bases at J, with 17 bases in the middle. The CDR3 is 15 amino acids. CDR3 region: CASSPDVGVTYEQYF. CDR3 DNA sequence: TGTGCCAGCAGTCCGGACGTCGGCGTTACCTACGAGCAGTACTTC.

With regard to this clonotype: A read error may be the cause here, since a much bigger clone is one base away. CDR3 coding DNA: TGTGCCAGCAGCGCCCTCTTGAGCACCTACGAGCAGTACTTC. Its translation: CASSALLSTYEQYF. The rearrangement joins TRBV11-1 to TRBJ2-7; D is uncertain. V gave up 5 bases and J gave up 2 bases, with 13 bases separating them. Germline V gene data show CDR1 as SGHAT and CDR2 as FQDESV (reference sequence). The CDR3 is made up of 14 amino acids.

In DNA, the CDR3 is TGTGCCATCAGTGGGACAGCAGAAGCTTTCTTT. Translating gives CAISGTAEAFF. This chain joins TRBV10-3 and TRBJ1-1; a weak D match, TRBD1 (6 bases). The germline V gene encodes CDR1 ENHRY and CDR2 SYGVKD. Trimming pared 4 bases from V and 8 bases from J, leaving 8 bases between. The CDR3 sequence is 11 residues long.

The J gene is TRBJ2-6, the V gene TRBV29-1; 8 nucleotides align to TRBD1. The CDR3 is 13 residues long. V was pared by 4 bases and J by 7 bases, with 3 bases of the junction left unmatched. Germline V gene lookup returns CDR1 SQVTM and CDR2 ANQGSEA. For the CDR3, the DNA is TGCAGCGTTGCCCCAGGGGGCGCCAACGTCCTGACTTTC. Protein sequence: CSVAPGGANVLTF.

The table lists this clonotype with a few counts. V and J are TRBV4-3 and TRBJ1-1; a possible D gene is TRBD1 (5 bases). CDR1 is LGHNA, CDR2 YSLEER, per germline. This CDR3 region has 13 residues. V shed 1 base and J shed 7 bases, with 10 bases lying between them. CDR3 nucleotide sequence: TGCGCCAGCAGCCAAGTAGGGCAGGGTGAAGCTTTCTTT. The encoded protein is CASSQVGQGEAFF.

The rearrangement uses TRBV10-2 and TRBJ2-7; tentatively, D is TRBD2 (5 bases). V lost 2 bases, J lost 2 bases, and 13 bases lay in between. Per germline, CDR1 WSHSY and CDR2 SAAADI. This CDR3 is 15 amino acids long. The CDR3 DNA reads as TGCGCCAGCAGTGAGACGGGATCGGTGACCTACGAGCAGTACTTC. Translated, it gives CASSETGSVTYEQYF.

The chain carries TRBV12-5 and TRBJ1-5; the match to TRBD1 covers 9 bases. The CDR3 has 15 amino acids. Germline V CDR1 and CDR2: LGHNT, FRNRAP. The DNA of the CDR3 is TGTGCCAGCAGCACAACAGGGGGCCAGGGTCAGCCCCAGCATTTT. This codes for CASSTTGGQGQPQHF.

This clonotype has more than one count but fewer than ten. This chain connects TRBV6-6 to TRBJ1-1; 7 positions agree with TRBD1. V lost 2 bases to trimming and J lost 5 bases; unmatched junction nucleotides: 8. Per the germline V gene, CDR1 is MNHNY and CDR2 is SVGAGI (reference sequence). The CDR3 length is 15 residues. CDR3 residues: CASSYGASGGTEAFF. In DNA form, the CDR3 reads TGTGCCAGCAGTTACGGGGCTTCAGGGGGTACTGAAGCTTTCTTT.

In regard to this clonotype: The CDR3 ends on some other residue instead of the conserved phenylalanine or tryptophan, so this is likely a read error. It is unclear where the CDR3 begins or ends on the DNA, so no DNA is shown, and the CDR3 is as TCRdb lists it. The chain joins TRBV25-1 to TRBJ1-6; the D call TRBD1 from the table was never checked on the DNA. The CDR3 length equals 16 residues, ends included. Germline CDR1 is MGHDK and CDR2 is SYGVNS. The CDR3 here is CASSGVGQLNNSPRPR.

This chain links TRBV25-1 with TRBJ1-4, with D possibly TRBD1 on 6 matching bases. The CDR3 is 15 residues long. The V gene lost 4 bases and the J gene lost 8 bases, with 17 bases spanning the gap. Germline assignment: CDR1 MGHDK and CDR2 SYGVNS. CDR3 residues: CASSGTPGHPEKLFF. DNA for the CDR3: TGTGCCAGCAGTGGAACACCGGGACATCCGGAAAAACTGTTTTTT.

The chain links TRBV11-2 to TRBJ2-6, with TRBD1 matching 9 bases. With 5 bases clipped from V and 0 bases from J, the junction kept 11 bases outside the gene matches. The CDR3 is 19 amino acids. From germline, CDR1 is SGHAT and CDR2 FQNNGV. CDR3 sequence: CASSLRGTGISSGANVLTF. The DNA for the CDR3 is TGTGCCAGCAGCCTCCGCGGGACAGGGATAAGCTCTGGGGCCAACGTCCTGACTTTC.

This clonotype was picked up many times. The chain carries TRBV20-1 and TRBJ2-7; D perhaps matches TRBD1 (5 bases). CDR1 is DFQATT, CDR2 SNEGSKA, per germline (reference sequence). The CDR3 runs to 13 residues. V was clipped by 2 bases and J by 0 bases, with 8 bases between them. The CDR3 region has the DNA TGCAGTGCTAGATCCAGGGCCTCCTACGAGCAGTACTTC. Translation gives CSARSRASYEQYF.